The T cell receptor beta chain described here comes from a study of T cell repertoires in cytomegalovirus infection. Across the whole study: Both recently identified HLA-C-restricted and well-studied HLA-B-restricted CMV epitopes were used in the study. Public TCR beta signature analysis indicated the presence of both CMV infection and matching HLA type. Study-wide points: CMV-specific HLA-C-restricted TCR beta clonotypes dominated the ex vivo response. Summed frequency of public TCR beta families distinguished CMV carriers with the relevant HLA.

Trimming removed 8 bases at V and 5 bases at J, with 18 bases between. The germline gives CDR1 SNHLY, CDR2 FYNNEI. This CDR3 spans 15 amino acids. TCRdb independently ran MiXCR on the reads; one entry per CDR3 protein. The repertoire holds about 920,000 distinct CDR3 sequences, with around 32% as singletons. To note about this clonotype: Its antigen remains unknown.

This receptor was identified in a human donor in good health (CMV status not recorded). Some clones in this sample may be carry-over from other donors' samples. V usage is TRBV2 and J usage is TRBJ2-2; D not certain. Sequences were derived from cultured CD8+ T cells from PBMCs, sampled from culture after CMV antigen stimulation. The CDR3 region is CASSSPKASTGELFF. The DNA for the CDR3 is TGTGCCAGCTCTTCCCCCAAGGCCTCAACCGGGGAGCTGTTTTTT.